A single sample gave rise to the 14 T cell receptor beta chains below, sequenced in a study of CD8 T cells in ankylosing spondylitis. Study results and limitations: Ankylosing spondylitis blood appeared to carry a characteristic TCR beta motif of roughly 8 highly homologous variants.

No antigens are known for them. TCRdb used MiXCR to reprocess the 5' RACE reads, holding one entry per CDR3 protein. This sample has approximately 220,000 distinct CDR3 sequences, with approximately 16% found just once. Sequencing was done on a sample of blood, either unsorted or a sorted T cell fraction (not recorded which). These receptors were collected from a male donor with ankylosing spondylitis.

The rearrangement uses TRBV4-2 and TRBJ2-1, with TRBD2 matching over 8 bases. CDR3 length: 15 residues. Germline trimming cut 5 bases from V and 6 bases from J; bases unmatched to any gene: 9. In germline, CDR1 is LGHNA, CDR2 YNFKEQ. CDR3 amino acids: CASSVPGLGGNEQFF. The CDR3 nucleotides read TGTGCCAGCAGCGTACCGGGACTAGGGGGCAATGAGCAGTTCTTC.

CDR3 sequence: CSARALGGGGSTGANVLTF. In DNA form, the CDR3 reads TGCAGTGCTAGAGCACTCGGGGGAGGGGGCAGTACTGGGGCCAACGTCCTGACTTTC. The chain employs TRBV20-1 and TRBJ2-6; D possibly matches TRBD1 or TRBD2 (7 bases each). Germline V CDR1 and CDR2: DFQATT, SNEGSKA (reference sequence). The CDR3 is made up of 19 amino acids. Trimming removed 1 base at V and 2 bases at J, with 21 bases between.

The chain is built from TRBV6-5 and TRBJ2-7; the match to TRBD1 covers 7 bases. The germline V gene encodes CDR1 MNHEY and CDR2 SVGAGI. This CDR3 has 13 residues. Trimming removed 4 bases from V and 6 bases from J; junction bases left unmatched: 6. The CDR3 nucleotides read TGTGCCAGCAGTTTAGGACAGGCAGCCGAGCAGTACTTC. It encodes CASSLGQAAEQYF.

This sequence joins TRBV28 and TRBJ2-7; D not certain. Between the trimmed V and J ends, which lost 3 bases and 5 bases, there was a span of 14 bases. The CDR3 is 14 residues long. Germline V gene lookup returns CDR1 MDHEN and CDR2 SYDVKM. The CDR3 here is CASSFELELNEQYF. DNA for the CDR3: TGTGCCAGCAGTTTTGAGCTAGAGCTAAACGAGCAGTACTTC.

This sequence joins TRBV5-6 and TRBJ2-1; D is perhaps TRBD2 (5 bases). The CDR3 runs 15 residues. V was shortened by 4 bases and J by 3 bases, with 14 bases between the two germline ends. The germline V gene has CDR1 SGHDT and CDR2 YYEEEE. Here the CDR3 reads CASSLGTRDYNEQFF. CDR3 coding DNA: TGTGCCAGCAGCCTGGGTACGAGGGACTACAATGAGCAGTTCTTC.

The J gene is TRBJ1-4, the V gene TRBV5-1; TRBD1 agrees at 10 bases. CDR1 is SGHRS and CDR2 is YFSETQ in the germline V gene. V lost 1 base to trimming and J lost 6 bases; unmatched junction nucleotides: 3. CDR3 length equals 15 residues. CDR3 region: CASSLTGTGDEKLFF. The CDR3 DNA sequence: TGCGCCAGCAGCTTGACCGGGACAGGGGATGAAAAACTGTTTTTT.

This clonotype has just a few counts. The chain couples TRBV11-2 to TRBJ2-2, with D maybe TRBD2 (5 bases). This CDR3 spans 17 amino acids. V was cut by 3 bases and J by 3 bases, with 17 bases left in between. Germline CDR1 reads SGHAT; CDR2 reads FQNNGV. The CDR3 nucleotides read TGTGCCAGCAGCTTGGCTAGCTCGGCCTTATACACCGGGGAGCTGTTTTTT. Amino acids: CASSLASSALYTGELFF.

The chain is built from TRBV5-6 and TRBJ2-4, with D possibly matching TRBD1 (5 bases). Trimming took 3 bases from V and 2 from J, leaving 12 bases between them. Germline assignment: CDR1 SGHDT and CDR2 YYEEEE. CDR3 size: 15 residues. CDR3: CASSYIDRPKNIQYF. The CDR3 region has the DNA TGTGCCAGCAGCTATATAGACAGACCCAAAAACATTCAGTACTTC.

The chain has TRBV4-3 and TRBJ2-1; perhaps TRBD2 as D (5 bases). There are 16 residues in the CDR3. Germline V gene lookup returns CDR1 LGHNA and CDR2 YSLEER. V was trimmed by 5 bases and J by 9 bases, leaving 23 bases between them. The DNA of the CDR3 is TGCGCCAGCAGCTGGAAAGGAGGAGAGTCCCACACTGAGCAGTTCTTC. It translates to CASSWKGGESHTEQFF.

This clonotype was found a few times. This chain links TRBV7-8 with TRBJ2-7; TRBD1 aligns across 12 bases. Trimming removed 0 bases from V and 3 bases from J; junction bases left unmatched: 6. Looked up from germline, CDR1 is SGHVS and CDR2 is FQNEAQ. The CDR3 extends over 17 amino acids. The CDR3 region has the DNA TGTGCCAGCAGCTTAGCGCGGGGACAGGGGGCAATCTACGAGCAGTACTTC. Protein sequence: CASSLARGQGAIYEQYF.

This clonotype was detected a few times. The rearrangement joins TRBV27 to TRBJ2-1, with 8 bases identical to TRBD1. The ends lost 2 bases at V and 8 bases at J; junction bases unmatched: 8. The CDR3 totals 15 residues. Germline V gene lookup returns CDR1 MNHEY and CDR2 SMNVEV (reference sequence). DNA for the CDR3: TGTGCCAGCAGTTTAGGAGTCCCGACAGGGGATGAGCAGTTCTTC. This codes for CASSLGVPTGDEQFF.

Ten or more counts support this clonotype. V gene TRBV5-6 combines with J gene TRBJ2-1, with D unresolved. Deletions cut 0 bases from V and 6 bases from J, with 10 bases between. The CDR3 is 14 amino acids. The germline gives CDR1 SGHDT, CDR2 YYEEEE. CDR3 sequence: CASSLAAAANEQFF. The CDR3 nucleotides read TGTGCCAGCAGCTTGGCCGCCGCGGCCAATGAGCAGTTCTTC.

This clonotype was observed a single time. V and J are TRBV5-1 and TRBJ1-2; 7 bases fit TRBD1. V was clipped by 4 bases and J by 6 bases; unmatched bases: 6. Germline loops: CDR1 SGHRS, CDR2 YFSETQ. This CDR3 region has 13 residues. The CDR3 bases are TGCGCCAGCAGCCAGGGGGTCCCCAATGGCTACACCTTC. It specifies CASSQGVPNGYTF.

This clonotype was observed a handful of times. The chain carries TRBV6-1 and TRBJ1-5, with 7 positions matching TRBD1. The CDR3 covers 17 residues. Trimming cost V 6 bases and J 2 bases; bases outside gene matches: 13. CDR1 is MNHNS, CDR2 SASEGT, per germline. CDR3 nucleotide sequence: TGTGCCAGCAGCCCCTGGACAGGTCCCCAGGGCAATCAGCCCCAGCATTTT. Its protein product is CASSPWTGPQGNQPQHF.